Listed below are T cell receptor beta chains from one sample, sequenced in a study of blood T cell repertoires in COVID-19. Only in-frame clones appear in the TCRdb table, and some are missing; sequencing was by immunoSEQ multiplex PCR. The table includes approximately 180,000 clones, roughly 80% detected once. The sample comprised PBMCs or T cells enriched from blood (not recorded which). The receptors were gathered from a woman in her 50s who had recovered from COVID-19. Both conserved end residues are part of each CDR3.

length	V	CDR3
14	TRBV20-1	CSASWLAGTYEQFF
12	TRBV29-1	CSAGQGSETQYF
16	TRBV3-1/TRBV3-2	CASSQATGANTGELFF
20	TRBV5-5	CASSAASGRASNIGPGELFF
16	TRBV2	CASNKPSGSGVDTQYF
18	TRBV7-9	CASSFPPLSGRTTDTQYF
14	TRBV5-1	CASSGTSTYNEQFF
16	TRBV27	CASSFLRGSLTDTQYF
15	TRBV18	CASSPPAGIGNTIYF
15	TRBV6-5	CASSYHLSGSYEQYF
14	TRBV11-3	CASSFSGSTDTQYF
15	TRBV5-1	CASSLGLEGHGEQYF
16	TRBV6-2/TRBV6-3	CASSHRDSDSGNTIYF
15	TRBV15	CATSSGIFRGTEAFF
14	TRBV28	CASSTGQRQETQYF
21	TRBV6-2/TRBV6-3	CASSYSFQSPHGTGDNQPQHF